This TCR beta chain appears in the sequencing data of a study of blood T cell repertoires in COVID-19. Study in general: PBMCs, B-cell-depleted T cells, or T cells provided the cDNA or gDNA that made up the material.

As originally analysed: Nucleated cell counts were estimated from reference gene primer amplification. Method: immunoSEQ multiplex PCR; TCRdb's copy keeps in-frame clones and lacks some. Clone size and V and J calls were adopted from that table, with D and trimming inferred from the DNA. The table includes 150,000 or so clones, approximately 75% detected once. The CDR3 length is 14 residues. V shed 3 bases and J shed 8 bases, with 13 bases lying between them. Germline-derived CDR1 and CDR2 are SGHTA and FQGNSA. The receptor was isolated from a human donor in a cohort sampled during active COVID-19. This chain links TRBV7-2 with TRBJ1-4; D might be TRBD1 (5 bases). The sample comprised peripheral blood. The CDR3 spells CASSLGRDQEKLFF. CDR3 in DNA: TGTGCCAGCAGCTTGGGCAGGGATCAAGAAAAACTGTTTTTT.